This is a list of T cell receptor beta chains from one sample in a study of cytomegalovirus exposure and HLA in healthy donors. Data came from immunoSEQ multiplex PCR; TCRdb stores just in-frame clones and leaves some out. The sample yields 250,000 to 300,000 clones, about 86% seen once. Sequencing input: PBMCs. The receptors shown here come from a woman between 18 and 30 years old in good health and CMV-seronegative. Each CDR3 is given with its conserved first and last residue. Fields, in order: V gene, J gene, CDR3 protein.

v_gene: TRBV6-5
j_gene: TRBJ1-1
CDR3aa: CASSYRTGRTEAFF

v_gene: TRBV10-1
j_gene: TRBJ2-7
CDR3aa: CASSPGQSYEQYF

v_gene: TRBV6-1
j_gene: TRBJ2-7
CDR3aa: CASSRTSGREYEQYF

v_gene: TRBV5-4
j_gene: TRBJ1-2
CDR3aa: CASSSGQGSYGYTF

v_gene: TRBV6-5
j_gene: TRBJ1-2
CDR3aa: CASRYTENYGYTF

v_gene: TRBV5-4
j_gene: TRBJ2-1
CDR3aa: CASSLDYLSSYNEQFF

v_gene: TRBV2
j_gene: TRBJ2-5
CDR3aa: CASSGSIAGPQETQYF

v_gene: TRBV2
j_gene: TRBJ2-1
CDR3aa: CASREGRGEQEQFF

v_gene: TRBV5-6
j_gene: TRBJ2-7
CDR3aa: CASSLGQYEQYF

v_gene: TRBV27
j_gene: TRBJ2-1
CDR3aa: CASSFTLRGIYNEQFF

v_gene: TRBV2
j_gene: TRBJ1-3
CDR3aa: CASRGGGGRSGNTIYF

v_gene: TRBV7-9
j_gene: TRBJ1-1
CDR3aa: CASSLVEAFF

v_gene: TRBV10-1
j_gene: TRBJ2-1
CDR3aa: CASSESKGTGPEEQFF

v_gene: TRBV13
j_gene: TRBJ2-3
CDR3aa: CASSWWTGGGTDTQYF

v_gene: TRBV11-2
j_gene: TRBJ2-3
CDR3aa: CASRRKRGKEGTQYF

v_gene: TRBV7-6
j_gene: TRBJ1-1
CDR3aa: CASSLPGGTEAFF

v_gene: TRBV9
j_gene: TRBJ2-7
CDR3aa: CASSVVADSYEQYF

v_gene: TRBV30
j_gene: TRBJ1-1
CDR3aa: CAWSGAPEAFF

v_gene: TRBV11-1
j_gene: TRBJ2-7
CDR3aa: CASSPPGWLRYEQYF

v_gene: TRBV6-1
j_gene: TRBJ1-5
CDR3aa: CASTEGRNQPQHF

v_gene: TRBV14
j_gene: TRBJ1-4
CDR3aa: CASSLYPVATNEKLFF

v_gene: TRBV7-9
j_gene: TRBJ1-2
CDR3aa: CASSETTGLYGYTF

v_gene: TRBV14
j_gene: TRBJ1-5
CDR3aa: CASSPNSNQPQHF

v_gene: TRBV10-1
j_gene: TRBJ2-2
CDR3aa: CASSDPGSNTGELFF

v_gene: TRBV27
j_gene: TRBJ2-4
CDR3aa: CASSGLAGGENIQYF

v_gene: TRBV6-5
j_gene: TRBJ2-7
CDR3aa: CASSYMPGVDYEQYF

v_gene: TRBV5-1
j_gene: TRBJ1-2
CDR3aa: CASSLGTSGTGDGYTF

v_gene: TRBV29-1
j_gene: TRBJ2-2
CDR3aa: CSVQQANTGELFF

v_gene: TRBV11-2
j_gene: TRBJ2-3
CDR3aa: CASSWGGADTQYF

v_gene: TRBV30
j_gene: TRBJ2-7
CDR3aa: CAWRLGGSSYEQYF

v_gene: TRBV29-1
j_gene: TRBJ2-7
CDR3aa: CSVVRQGAYEQYF

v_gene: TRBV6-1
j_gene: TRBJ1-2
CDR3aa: CASSPSQGDGYTF

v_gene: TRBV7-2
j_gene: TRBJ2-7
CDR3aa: CASSLQGMGEQYF

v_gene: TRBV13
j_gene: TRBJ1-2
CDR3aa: CASSLQAYGYTF

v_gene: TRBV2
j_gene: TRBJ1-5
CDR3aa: CASSEGGMRNQPQHF

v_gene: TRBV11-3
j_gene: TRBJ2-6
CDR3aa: CASSPSAGANVLTF

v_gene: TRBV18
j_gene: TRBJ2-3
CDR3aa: CASSPPYSTDTQYF

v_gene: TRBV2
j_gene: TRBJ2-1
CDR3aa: CASPREGYNEQFF

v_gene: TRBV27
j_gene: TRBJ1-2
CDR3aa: CASRHTGSAYGYTF

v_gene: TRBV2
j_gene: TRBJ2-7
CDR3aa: CARGTGPLEQYF

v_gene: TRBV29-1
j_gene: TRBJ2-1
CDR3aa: CSVTQRGSKFF

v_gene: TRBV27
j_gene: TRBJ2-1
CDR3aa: CASSFRGGAYNEQFF

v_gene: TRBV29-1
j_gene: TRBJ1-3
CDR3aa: CSVGQGTSSGNTIYF

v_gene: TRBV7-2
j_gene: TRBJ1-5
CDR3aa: CASSTRQGNQPQHF

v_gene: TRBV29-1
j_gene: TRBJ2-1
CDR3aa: CSVHGSSYNEQFF

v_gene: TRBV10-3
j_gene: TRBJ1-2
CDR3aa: CAISDHNEARGERGPNYGYTF

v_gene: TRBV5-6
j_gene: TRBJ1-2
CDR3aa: CASSFINRAHGYTF